This TCR beta chain was identified during a study of cytomegalovirus exposure and HLA in healthy donors. PCR amplification relied on 60 Vbeta primers (plus 13 Jbeta primers). Clones were sequenced by immunoSEQ multiplex PCR, and TCRdb holds only the in-frame ones, with some missing. This sample has about 100,000 clones; about three quarters occur once, and the top ten carry over 6%. This CDR3 has 13 amino acids. The trim removed 6 bases at V and 4 bases at J, leaving 3 bases unmatched. Germline V gene data show CDR1 as SNHLY and CDR2 as FYNNEI. The sequence came from a man aged 40-55 years in good health and CMV-seropositive. This sequence joins TRBV2 and TRBJ1-1, with 9 bases fitting TRBD1. Sequenced: PBMCs. As DNA, the CDR3 is TGTGCCAGCAGGGCGGACAGGGGCACTGAAGCTTTCTTT. Protein sequence: CASRADRGTEAFF.